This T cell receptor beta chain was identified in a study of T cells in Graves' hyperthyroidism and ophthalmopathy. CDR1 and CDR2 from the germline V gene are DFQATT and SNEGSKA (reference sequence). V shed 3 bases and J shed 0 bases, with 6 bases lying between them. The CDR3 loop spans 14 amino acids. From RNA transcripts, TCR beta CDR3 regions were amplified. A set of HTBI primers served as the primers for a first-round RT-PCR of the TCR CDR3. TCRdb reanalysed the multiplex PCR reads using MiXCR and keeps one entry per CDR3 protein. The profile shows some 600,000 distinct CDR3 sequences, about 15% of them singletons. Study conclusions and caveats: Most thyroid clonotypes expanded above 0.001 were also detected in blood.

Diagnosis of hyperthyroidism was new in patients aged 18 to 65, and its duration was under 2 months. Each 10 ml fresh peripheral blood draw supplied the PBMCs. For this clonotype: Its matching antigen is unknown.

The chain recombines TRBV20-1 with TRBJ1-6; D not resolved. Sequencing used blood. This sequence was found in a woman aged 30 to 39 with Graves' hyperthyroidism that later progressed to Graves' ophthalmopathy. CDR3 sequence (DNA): TGCAGTGCTAGGGAAAGCTCCTATAATTCACCCCTCCACTTT. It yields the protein CSARESSYNSPLHF.